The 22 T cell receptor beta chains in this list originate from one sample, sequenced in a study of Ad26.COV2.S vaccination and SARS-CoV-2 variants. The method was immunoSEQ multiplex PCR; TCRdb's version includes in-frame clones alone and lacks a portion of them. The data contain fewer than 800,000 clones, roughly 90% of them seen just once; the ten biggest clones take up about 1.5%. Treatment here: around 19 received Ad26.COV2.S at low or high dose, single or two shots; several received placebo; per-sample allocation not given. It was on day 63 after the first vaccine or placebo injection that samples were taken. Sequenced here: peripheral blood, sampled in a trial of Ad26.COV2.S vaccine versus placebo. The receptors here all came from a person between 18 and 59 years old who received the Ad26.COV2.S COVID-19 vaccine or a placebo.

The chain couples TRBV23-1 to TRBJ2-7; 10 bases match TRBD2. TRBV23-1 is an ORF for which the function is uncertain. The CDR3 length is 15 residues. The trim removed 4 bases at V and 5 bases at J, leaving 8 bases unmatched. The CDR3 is CASSPAQRGGHEQYF. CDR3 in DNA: TGCGCCAGCAGTCCAGCCCAGCGGGGGGGACACGAGCAGTACTTC.

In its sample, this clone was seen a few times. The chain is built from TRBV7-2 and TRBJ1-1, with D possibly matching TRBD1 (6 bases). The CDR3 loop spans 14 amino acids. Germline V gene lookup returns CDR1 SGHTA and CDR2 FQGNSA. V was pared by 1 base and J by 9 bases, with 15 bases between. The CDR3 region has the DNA TGTGCCAGCAGCTTAGTGAGTTGGGGGCAGAAAGCTTTCTTT. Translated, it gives CASSLVSWGQKAFF.

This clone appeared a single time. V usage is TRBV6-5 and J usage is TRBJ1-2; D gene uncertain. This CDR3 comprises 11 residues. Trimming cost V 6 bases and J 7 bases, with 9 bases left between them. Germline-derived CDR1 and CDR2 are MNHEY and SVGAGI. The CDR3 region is CASSHLSGYTF. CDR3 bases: TGTGCCAGCAGCCATTTAAGTGGCTACACCTTC.

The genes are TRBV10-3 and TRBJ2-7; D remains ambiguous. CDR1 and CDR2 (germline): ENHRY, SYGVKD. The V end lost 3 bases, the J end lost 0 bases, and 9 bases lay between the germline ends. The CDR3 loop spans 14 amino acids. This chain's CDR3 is CAISEVAGSYEQYF. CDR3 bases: TGTGCCATCAGTGAAGTAGCCGGCTCCTACGAGCAGTACTTC.

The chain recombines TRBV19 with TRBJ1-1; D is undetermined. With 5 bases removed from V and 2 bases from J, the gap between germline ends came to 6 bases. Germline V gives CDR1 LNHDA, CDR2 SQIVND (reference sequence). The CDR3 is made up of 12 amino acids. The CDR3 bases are TGTGCCAGTAGTGGGTACAACACTGAAGCTTTCTTT. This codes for CASSGYNTEAFF.

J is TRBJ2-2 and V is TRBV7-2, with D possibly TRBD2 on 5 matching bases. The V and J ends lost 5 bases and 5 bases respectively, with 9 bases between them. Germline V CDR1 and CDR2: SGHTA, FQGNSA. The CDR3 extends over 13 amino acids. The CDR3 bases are TGTGCCAGCAGCGGACTCGGTACCGGGGAGCTGTTTTTT. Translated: CASSGLGTGELFF.

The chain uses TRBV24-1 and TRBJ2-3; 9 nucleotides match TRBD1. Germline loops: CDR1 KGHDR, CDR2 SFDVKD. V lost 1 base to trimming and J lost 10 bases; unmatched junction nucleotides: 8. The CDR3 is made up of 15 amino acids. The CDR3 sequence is CATSDFGTGLFAQYF. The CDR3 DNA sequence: TGTGCCACCAGTGATTTTGGGACAGGGCTGTTCGCGCAGTATTTT.

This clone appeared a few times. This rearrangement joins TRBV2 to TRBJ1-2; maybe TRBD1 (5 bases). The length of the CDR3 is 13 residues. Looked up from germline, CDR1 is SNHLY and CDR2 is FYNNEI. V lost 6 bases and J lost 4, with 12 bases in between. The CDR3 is CASSAGPLYGYTF. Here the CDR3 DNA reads TGTGCCAGCAGCGCGGGGCCGCTCTATGGCTACACCTTC.

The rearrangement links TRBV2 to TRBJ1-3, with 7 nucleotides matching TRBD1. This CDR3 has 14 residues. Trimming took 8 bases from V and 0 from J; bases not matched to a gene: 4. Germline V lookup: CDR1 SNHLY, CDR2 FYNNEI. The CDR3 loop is CASWNRGSGNTIYF. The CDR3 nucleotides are TGTGCCAGCTGGAACAGGGGCTCTGGAAACACCATATATTTT.

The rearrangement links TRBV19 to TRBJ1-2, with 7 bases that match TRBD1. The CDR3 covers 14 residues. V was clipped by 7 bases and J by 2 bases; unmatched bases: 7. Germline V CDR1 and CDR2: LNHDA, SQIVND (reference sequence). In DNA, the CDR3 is TGTGCCAGTAAACCGACAGGGACCAACTATGGCTACACCTTC. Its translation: CASKPTGTNYGYTF. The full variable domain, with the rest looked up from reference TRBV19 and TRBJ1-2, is DGGITQSPKYLFRKEGQNVTLSCEQNLNHDAMYWYRQDPGQGLRLIYYSQIVNDFQKGDIAEGYSVSREKKESFPLTVTSAQKNPTAFYLCASKPTGTNYGYTFGSGTRLTVV.

The CDR3 protein is CASSRRRQNTEAFF. The CDR3, as DNA: TGTGCCAGCAGTAGAAGACGGCAGAACACTGAAGCTTTCTTT. This rearrangement joins TRBV2 to TRBJ1-1; D call uncertain. With 5 bases removed from V and 1 base from J, the gap between germline ends came to 11 bases. Looked up from germline, CDR1 is SNHLY and CDR2 is FYNNEI. CDR3 size: 14 residues.

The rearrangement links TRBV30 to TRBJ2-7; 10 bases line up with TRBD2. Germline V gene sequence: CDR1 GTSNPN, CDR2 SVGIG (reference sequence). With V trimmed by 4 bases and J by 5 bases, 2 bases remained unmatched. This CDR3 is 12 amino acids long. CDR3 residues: CAWTSGSHEQYF. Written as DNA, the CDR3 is TGTGCCTGGACTAGCGGGAGCCACGAGCAGTACTTC.

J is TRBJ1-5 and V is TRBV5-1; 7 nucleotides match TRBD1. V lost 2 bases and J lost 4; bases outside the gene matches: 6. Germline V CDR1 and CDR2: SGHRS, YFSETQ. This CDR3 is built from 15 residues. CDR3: CASSFGTDNNQPQHF. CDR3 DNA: TGCGCCAGCAGCTTCGGGACAGACAATAATCAGCCCCAGCATTTT.

CDR3 protein: CASSIRQGNYGYTF. CDR3 bases: TGTGCCAGCAGTATTCGACAGGGGAACTATGGCTACACCTTC. This rearrangement joins TRBV27 to TRBJ1-2; 8 bases map to TRBD1. The germline V gene encodes CDR1 MNHEY and CDR2 SMNVEV (reference sequence). The CDR3 extends over 14 amino acids. V trimming: 5 bases; J trimming: 2 bases; junction bases outside the gene matches: 4.

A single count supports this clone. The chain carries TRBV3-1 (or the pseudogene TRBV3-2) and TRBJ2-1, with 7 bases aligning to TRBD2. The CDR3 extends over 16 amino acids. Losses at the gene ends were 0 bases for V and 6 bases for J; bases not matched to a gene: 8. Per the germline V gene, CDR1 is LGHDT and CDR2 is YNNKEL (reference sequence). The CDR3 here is CASSQDLTGGANEQFF. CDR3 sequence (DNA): TGTGCCAGCAGCCAAGATTTAACGGGAGGAGCCAATGAGCAGTTCTTC.

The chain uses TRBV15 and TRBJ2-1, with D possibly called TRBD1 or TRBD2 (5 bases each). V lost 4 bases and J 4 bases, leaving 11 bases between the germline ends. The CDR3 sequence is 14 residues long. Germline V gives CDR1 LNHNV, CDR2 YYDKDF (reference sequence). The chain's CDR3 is CATSTGTAYNEQFF. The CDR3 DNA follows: TGTGCCACCAGCACGGGGACCGCGTACAATGAGCAGTTCTTC.

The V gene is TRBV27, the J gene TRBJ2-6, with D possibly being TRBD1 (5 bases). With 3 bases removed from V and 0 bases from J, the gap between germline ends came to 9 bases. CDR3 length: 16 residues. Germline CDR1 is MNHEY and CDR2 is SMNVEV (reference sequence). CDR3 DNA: TGTGCCAGCAGTTTGGGGCAGACCTCTGGGGCCAACGTCCTGACTTTC. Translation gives CASSLGQTSGANVLTF.

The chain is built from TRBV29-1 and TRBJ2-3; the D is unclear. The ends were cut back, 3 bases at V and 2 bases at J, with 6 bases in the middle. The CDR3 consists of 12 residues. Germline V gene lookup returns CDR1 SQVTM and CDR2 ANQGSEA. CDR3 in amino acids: CSVDTYTDTQYF. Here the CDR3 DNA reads TGCAGCGTTGACACCTACACAGATACGCAGTATTTT.

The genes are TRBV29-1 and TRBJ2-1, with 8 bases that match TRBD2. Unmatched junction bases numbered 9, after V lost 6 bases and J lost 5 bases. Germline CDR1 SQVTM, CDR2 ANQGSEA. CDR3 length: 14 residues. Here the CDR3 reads CSVWRGDVNNEQFF. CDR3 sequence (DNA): TGCAGCGTCTGGCGGGGGGACGTAAACAATGAGCAGTTCTTC.

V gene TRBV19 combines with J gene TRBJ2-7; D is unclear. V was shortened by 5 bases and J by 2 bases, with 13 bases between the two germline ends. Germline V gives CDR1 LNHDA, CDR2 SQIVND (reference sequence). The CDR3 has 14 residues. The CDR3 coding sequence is TGTGCCAGTAGTCCGCTCGAAGGGCCCTACGAGCAGTACTTC. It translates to CASSPLEGPYEQYF.

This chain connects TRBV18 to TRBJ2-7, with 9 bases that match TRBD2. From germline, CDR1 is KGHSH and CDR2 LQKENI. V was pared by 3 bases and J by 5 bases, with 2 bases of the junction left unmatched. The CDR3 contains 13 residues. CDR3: CASSPGLAHEQYF. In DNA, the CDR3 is TGTGCCAGCTCACCGGGACTAGCCCACGAGCAGTACTTC.

The CDR3: CASSYRNPAAGNTIYF. In DNA, the CDR3 is TGTGCCAGCAGTTACCGGAACCCGGCAGCTGGAAACACCATATATTTT. The chain carries TRBV6-5 and TRBJ1-3, with unresolved D. Looked up from germline, CDR1 is MNHEY and CDR2 is SVGAGI. Trimming removed 2 bases from V and 2 bases from J, with 13 bases in between. The CDR3 has 16 residues.